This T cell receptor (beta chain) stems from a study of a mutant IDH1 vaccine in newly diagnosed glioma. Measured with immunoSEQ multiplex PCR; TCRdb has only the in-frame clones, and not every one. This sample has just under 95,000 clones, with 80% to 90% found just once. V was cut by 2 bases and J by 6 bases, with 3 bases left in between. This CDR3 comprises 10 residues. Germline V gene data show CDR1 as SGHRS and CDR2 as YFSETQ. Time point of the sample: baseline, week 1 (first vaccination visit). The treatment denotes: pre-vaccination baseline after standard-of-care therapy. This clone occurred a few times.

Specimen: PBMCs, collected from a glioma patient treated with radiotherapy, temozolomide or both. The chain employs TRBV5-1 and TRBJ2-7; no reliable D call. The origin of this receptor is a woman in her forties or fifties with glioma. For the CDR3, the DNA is TGCGCCAGCAGCTTAAGCGAGCAGTACTTC. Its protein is CASSLSEQYF.